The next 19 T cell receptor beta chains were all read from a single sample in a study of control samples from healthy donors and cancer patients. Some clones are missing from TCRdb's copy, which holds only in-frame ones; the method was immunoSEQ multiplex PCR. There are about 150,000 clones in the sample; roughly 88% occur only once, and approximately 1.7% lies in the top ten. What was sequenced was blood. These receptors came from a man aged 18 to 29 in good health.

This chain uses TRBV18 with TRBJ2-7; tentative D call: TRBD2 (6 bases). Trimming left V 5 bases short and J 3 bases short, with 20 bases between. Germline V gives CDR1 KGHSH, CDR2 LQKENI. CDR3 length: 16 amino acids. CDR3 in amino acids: CASSDRKEGRFYEQYF. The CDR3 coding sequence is TGTGCCAGCTCAGACCGGAAGGAGGGACGATTCTACGAGCAGTACTTC.

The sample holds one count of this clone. The CDR3 DNA follows: TGCGCCAGCAGCCTCACCCTTAATAAGGTTTCTGGAAACACCATATATTTT. Translation: CASSLTLNKVSGNTIYF. The chain couples TRBV4-1 to TRBJ1-3; D ambiguous. The germline V gene has CDR1 MGHRA and CDR2 YSYEKL. The CDR3 length is 17 residues. V was cut by 4 bases and J by 1 base, with 17 bases left in between.

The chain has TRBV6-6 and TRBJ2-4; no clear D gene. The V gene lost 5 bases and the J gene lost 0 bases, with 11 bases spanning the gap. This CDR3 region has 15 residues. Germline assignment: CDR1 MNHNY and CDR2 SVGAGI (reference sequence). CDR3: CASSPGASAKNIQYF. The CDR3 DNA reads TGTGCCAGCAGTCCCGGAGCCTCAGCCAAAAACATTCAGTACTTC.

CDR3 nucleotides: TGTGCCTGGAGTGCTGTCGCGCCGGAAGCTTTCTTT. Amino acid sequence: CAWSAVAPEAFF. The genes are TRBV30 and TRBJ1-1; D remains unclear. Germline assignment: CDR1 GTSNPN and CDR2 SVGIG (reference sequence). The CDR3 runs 12 residues. V was trimmed by 1 base and J by 8 bases, leaving 11 bases between them.

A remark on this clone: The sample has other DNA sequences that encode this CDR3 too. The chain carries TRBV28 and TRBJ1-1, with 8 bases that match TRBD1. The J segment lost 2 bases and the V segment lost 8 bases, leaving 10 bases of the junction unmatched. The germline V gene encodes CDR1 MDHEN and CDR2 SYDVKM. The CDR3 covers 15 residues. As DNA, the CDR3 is TGTGCCAGCCTACCCCCGGACAGGGTAAACACTGAAGCTTTCTTT. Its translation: CASLPPDRVNTEAFF. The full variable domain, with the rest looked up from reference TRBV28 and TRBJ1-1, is DVKVTQSSRYLVKRTGEKVFLECVQDMDHENMFWYRQDPGLGLRLIYFSYDVKMKEKGDIPEGYSVSREKKERFSLILESASTNQTSMYLCASLPPDRVNTEAFFGQGTRLTVV.

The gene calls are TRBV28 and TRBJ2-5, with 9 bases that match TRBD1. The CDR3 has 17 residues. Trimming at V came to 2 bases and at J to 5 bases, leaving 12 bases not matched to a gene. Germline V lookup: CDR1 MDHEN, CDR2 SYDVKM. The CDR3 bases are TGTGCCAGCAGTTTAATTGGGACAGGGCATAGTAAGGAGACCCAGTACTTC. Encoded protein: CASSLIGTGHSKETQYF.

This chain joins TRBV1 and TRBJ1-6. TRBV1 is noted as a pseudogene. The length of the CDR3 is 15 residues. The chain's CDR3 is CTSSQDTVSYSPLHF. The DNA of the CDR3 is TGCACCAGCAGCCAAGATACCGTTTCCTATTCACCCCTCCACTTT.

The CDR3: CASILQGTETQYF. DNA of the CDR3: TGTGCCAGCATTCTACAGGGGACGGAGACCCAGTACTTC. V is TRBV12-3 or TRBV12-4 and J is TRBJ2-5; 7 bases match TRBD1. This CDR3 contains 13 residues. The junction had 7 bases not matched to a gene; V was cut back by 7 bases and J by 5 bases.

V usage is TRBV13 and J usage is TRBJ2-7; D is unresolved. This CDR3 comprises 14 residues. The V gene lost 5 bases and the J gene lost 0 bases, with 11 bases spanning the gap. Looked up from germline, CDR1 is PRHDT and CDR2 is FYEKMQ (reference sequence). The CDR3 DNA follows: TGTGCCAGCAGCCCCCAACAGAGCTCCTACGAGCAGTACTTC. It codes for CASSPQQSSYEQYF.

Here the CDR3 reads CASSEQVYEQYF. DNA for the CDR3: TGTGCCAGCAGTGAACAAGTCTACGAGCAGTACTTC. V usage is TRBV6-1 and J usage is TRBJ2-7; D unresolved. The length of the CDR3 is 12 residues. V was clipped by 2 bases and J by 3 bases, with 5 bases between them. Germline-derived CDR1 and CDR2 are MNHNS and SASEGT.

CDR3 protein: CASSPTTGDQPQHF. The CDR3 DNA follows: TGTGCCAGCAGCCCGACGACAGGGGACCAGCCCCAGCATTTT. The V gene is TRBV6-2 or TRBV6-3, the J gene TRBJ1-5; 8 bases map to TRBD1. V shed 6 bases, J shed 7 bases, and the junction held 8 bases outside the gene matches. Germline V lookup: CDR1 MNHEY, CDR2 SVGEGT. There are 14 residues in the CDR3.

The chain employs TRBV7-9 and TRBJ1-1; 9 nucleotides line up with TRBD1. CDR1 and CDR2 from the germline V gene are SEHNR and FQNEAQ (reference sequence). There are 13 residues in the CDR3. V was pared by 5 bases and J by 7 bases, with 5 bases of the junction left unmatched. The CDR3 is CASSLQGANEAFF. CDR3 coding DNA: TGTGCCAGCAGCCTACAGGGGGCGAATGAAGCTTTCTTT.

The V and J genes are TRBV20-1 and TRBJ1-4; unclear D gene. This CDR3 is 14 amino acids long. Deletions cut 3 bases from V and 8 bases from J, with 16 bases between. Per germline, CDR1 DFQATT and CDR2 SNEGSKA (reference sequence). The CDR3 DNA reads TGCAGTGCTAGTCCCGGCGGGGAATGGGAAAAACTGTTTTTT. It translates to CSASPGGEWEKLFF.

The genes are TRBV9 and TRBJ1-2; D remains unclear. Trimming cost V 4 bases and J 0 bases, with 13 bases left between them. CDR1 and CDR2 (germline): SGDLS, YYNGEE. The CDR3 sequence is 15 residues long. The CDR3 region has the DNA TGTGCCAGCAGCCGAGAGGAGGTTTCTAACTATGGCTACACCTTC. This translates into CASSREEVSNYGYTF.

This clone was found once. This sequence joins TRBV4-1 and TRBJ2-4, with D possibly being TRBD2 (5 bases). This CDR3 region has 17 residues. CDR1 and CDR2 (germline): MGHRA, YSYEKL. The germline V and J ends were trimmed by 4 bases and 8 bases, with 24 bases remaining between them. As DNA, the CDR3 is TGCGCCAGCAGCCGGGTCGAGTCGGGATTATTGGCGGACATTCAGTACTTC. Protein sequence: CASSRVESGLLADIQYF.

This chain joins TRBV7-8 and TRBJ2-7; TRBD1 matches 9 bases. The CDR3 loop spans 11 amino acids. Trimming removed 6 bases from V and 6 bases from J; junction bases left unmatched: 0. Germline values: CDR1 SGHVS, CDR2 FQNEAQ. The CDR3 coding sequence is TGTGCCAGCAGGGGACAGGGCGAGCAGTACTTC. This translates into CASRGQGEQYF.

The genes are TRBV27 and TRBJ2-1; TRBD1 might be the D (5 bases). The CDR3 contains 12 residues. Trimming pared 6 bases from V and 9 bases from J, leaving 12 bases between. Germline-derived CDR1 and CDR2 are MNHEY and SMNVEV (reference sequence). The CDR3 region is CASSRPGREQFF. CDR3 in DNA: TGTGCCAGCAGCCGACCAGGGCGTGAGCAGTTCTTC.

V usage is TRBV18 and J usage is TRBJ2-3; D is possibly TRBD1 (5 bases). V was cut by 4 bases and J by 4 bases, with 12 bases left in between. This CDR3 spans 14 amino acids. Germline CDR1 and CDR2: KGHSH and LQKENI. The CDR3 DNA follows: TGTGCCAGCTCACTTTTAGACAGCGCAGATACGCAGTATTTT. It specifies CASSLLDSADTQYF.

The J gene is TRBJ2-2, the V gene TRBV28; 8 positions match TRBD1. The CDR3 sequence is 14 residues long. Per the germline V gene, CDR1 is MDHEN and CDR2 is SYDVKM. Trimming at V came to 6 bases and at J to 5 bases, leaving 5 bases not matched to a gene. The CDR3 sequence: CASRGDRRTGELFF. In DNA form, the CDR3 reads TGTGCCAGCAGGGGGGACAGGAGAACCGGGGAGCTGTTTTTT.